A selection of T cell receptor beta chains follows, all from one sample in a study of shared clonotypes between healthy human individuals. Produced via immunoSEQ multiplex PCR; TCRdb's table is partial and in-frame only. The data contain hundreds of thousands of clones, 74% of them singletons. Sequences were obtained from memory CD4+ T cells sorted from blood. All receptors derive from a woman aged 25-40 years in good health. Both conserved end residues are part of each CDR3. D genes are given only for firm matches. The size field is filled for only some rows; it gives once, few, many or a size class.

CDR3 protein,CDR3 DNA,clone size,CDR3 length,J gene,D gene,V gene
CASSWTAREKLFF,TGTGCCAGCAGCTGGACAGCACGGGAAAAACTGTTTTTT,-,13,TRBJ1-4,-,TRBV11-2
CSVEVDEKLFF,TGCAGCGTAGAGGTGGATGAAAAACTGTTTTTT,-,11,TRBJ1-4,-,TRBV29-1
CASSSGWNYEQYF,TGTGCCAGCAGCTCGGGCTGGAACTACGAGCAGTACTTC,-,13,TRBJ2-7,-,TRBV5-4
CASSPSSGGYYGYTF,TGTGCCAGCAGCCCATCTTCGGGGGGATACTATGGCTACACCTTC,-,15,TRBJ1-2,-,TRBV7-9
CASGPDPLGVYGYTF,TGTGCCAGCGGCCCAGACCCACTCGGTGTCTATGGCTACACCTTC,-,15,TRBJ1-2,-,TRBV6-1
CASSLFPHRDSFSNQPQHF,TGTGCCAGCAGTTTATTTCCCCACCGGGACAGTTTTAGCAATCAGCCCCAGCATTTT,once,19,TRBJ1-5,TRBD1,TRBV28
CASRLGTSTDTQYF,TGTGCCAGCAGGTTGGGAACTAGCACAGATACGCAGTATTTT,-,14,TRBJ2-3,-,TRBV28
CASSPRDLGGGPTEAFF,TGTGCCAGCTCACCACGAGATTTAGGGGGCGGCCCCACTGAAGCTTTCTTT,-,17,TRBJ1-1,TRBD1,TRBV18
CASSLVGLELNGYTF,TGCGCCAGCAGCTTGGTGGGGCTTGAGTTGAATGGCTACACCTTC,few,15,TRBJ1-2,-,TRBV5-1
CASSLSGTPETQYF,TGTGCCAGTAGTTTATCCGGGACCCCAGAGACCCAGTACTTC,-,14,TRBJ2-5,-,TRBV19
CASSFRESSYEQYF,TGTGCCAGCAGCTTTCGCGAGAGTTCCTACGAGCAGTACTTC,few,14,TRBJ2-7,-,TRBV7-9
CASSEQGRTDTQYF,TGTGCCAGCAGTGAACAGGGACGGACAGATACGCAGTATTTT,-,14,TRBJ2-3,-,TRBV2
CASSDTSSPYEQYF,TGTGCCAGCAGCGATACTAGCTCCCCCTACGAGCAGTACTTC,-,14,TRBJ2-7,-,TRBV7-2
CASTTVGTGEGNGGFEQYF,TGTGCCAGCACCACCGTAGGGACAGGGGAGGGTAACGGGGGGTTCGAGCAGTACTTC,-,19,TRBJ2-7,TRBD1,TRBV28
CASSPVGETQYF,TGTGCCAGCAGCCCAGTGGGGGAGACCCAGTACTTC,-,12,TRBJ2-5,-,TRBV6-5
CASSLVGGRGYTQYF,TGTGCCAGCAGCTTAGTTGGCGGGAGAGGCTATACGCAGTATTTT,-,15,TRBJ2-3,TRBD2,TRBV11-3
CASSLTLRTDSYEQYF,TGTGCCAGCAGCTTAACCCTAAGGACGGACTCCTACGAGCAGTACTTC,-,16,TRBJ2-7,-,TRBV7-6
CASSDPRLGNTEAFF,TGTGCCAGCAGTGACCCCCGCCTAGGGAACACTGAAGCTTTCTTT,-,15,TRBJ1-1,-,TRBV28
CASSIELNEQFF,TGTGCCAGTAGTATCGAGCTGAATGAGCAGTTCTTC,-,12,TRBJ2-1,-,TRBV19
CASSYVTGSSYEQYF,TGTGCCAGCAGTTACGTTACAGGGTCCTCCTACGAGCAGTACTTC,-,15,TRBJ2-7,-,TRBV6-5
CASSLTPRGQNYGYTF,TGTGCCAGCAGCTTAACCCCCAGGGGGCAGAACTATGGCTACACCTTC,few,16,TRBJ1-2,TRBD1,TRBV7-2